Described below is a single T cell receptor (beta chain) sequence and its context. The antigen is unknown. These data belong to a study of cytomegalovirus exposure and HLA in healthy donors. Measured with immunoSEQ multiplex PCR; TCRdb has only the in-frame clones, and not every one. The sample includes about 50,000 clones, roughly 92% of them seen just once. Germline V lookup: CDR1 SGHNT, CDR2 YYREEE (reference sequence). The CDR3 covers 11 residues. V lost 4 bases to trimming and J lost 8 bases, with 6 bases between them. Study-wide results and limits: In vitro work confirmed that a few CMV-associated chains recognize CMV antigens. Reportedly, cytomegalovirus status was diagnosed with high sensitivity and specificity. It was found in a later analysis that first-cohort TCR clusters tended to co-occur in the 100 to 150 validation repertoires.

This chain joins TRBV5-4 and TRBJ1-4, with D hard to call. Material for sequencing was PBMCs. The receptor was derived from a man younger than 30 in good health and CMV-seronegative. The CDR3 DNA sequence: TGTGCCAGCAGCCGAGGGGAAAAACTGTTTTTT. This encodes CASSRGEKLFF.